This T cell receptor (beta chain) was obtained from a study of blood T cell repertoires in COVID-19. Clones were read by immunoSEQ multiplex PCR, and TCRdb kept only the in-frame ones, dropping some. The sample includes about 200,000 clones, roughly 82% of them seen just once. The CDR3 covers 12 residues. Trimming cost V 5 bases and J 9 bases, with 11 bases left between them. Sequenced input: PBMCs or T cells enriched from blood (not recorded which). The chain recombines TRBV12-3 or TRBV12-4 with TRBJ1-3; D gene ambiguous. The source of this sequence is a woman in her sixties or seventies with acute COVID-19. CDR3 sequence reads: CASSTQTITIYF. The DNA for the CDR3 is TGTGCCAGCAGTACCCAGACAATCACCATATATTTT.